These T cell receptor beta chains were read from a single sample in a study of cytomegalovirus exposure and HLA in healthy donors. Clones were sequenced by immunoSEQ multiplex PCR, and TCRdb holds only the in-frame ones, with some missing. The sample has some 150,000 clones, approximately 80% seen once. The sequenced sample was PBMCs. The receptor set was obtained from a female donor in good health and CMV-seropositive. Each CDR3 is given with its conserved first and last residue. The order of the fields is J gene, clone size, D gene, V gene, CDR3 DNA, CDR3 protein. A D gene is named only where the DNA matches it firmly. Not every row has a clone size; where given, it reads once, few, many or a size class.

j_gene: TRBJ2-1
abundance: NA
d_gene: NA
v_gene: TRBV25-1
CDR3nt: TGTGCCAGCACCCGGAGGGAAGAGCATGAGCAGTTCTTC
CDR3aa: CASTRREEHEQFF

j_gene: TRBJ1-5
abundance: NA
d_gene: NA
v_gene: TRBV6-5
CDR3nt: TGTGCCAGCAGCCCCGTTAGTTCCCTGAATCAGCCCCAGCATTTT
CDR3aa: CASSPVSSLNQPQHF

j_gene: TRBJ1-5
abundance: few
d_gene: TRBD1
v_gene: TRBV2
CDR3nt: TGTGCCAGCAGATCGGGACAGACTAGCAATCAGCCCCAGCATTTT
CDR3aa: CASRSGQTSNQPQHF

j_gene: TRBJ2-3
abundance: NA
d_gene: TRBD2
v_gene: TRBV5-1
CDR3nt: TGCGCCAGCAGGAAGGCTAGCGGGGCAGGGACAGATACGCAGTATTTT
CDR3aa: CASRKASGAGTDTQYF

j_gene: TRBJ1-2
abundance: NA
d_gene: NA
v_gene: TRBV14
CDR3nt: TGTGCCAGCAGCCGTACCTACCGTAGTGCGGGGGACGGCTACACCTTC
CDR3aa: CASSRTYRSAGDGYTF

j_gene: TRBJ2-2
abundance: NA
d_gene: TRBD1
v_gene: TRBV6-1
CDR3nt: TGTGCCAGCAGAAACCCAGGGGGCACCGGGGAGCTGTTTTTT
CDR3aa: CASRNPGGTGELFF

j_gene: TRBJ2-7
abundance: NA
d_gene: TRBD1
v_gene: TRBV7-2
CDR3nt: TGTGCCAGCAGCACCTGGACAGGTGGCTACGAGCAGTACTTC
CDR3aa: CASSTWTGGYEQYF

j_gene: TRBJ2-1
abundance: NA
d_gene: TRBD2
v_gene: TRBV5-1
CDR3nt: TGCGCCAGCAGCTTGCAGCGGGGGAGTTACAATGAGCAGTTCTTC
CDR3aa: CASSLQRGSYNEQFF

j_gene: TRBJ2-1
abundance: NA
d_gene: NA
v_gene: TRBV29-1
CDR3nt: TGCAGCGTTCCAAGGAGGGGAGACAATGAGCAGTTCTTC
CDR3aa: CSVPRRGDNEQFF

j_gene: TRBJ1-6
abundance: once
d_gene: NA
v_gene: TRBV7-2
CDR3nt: TGTGCCAGCAGCTTGAGGAATTCACCCCTCCACTTT
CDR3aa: CASSLRNSPLHF

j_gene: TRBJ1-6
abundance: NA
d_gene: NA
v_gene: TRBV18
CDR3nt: TGTGCCAGCTCACCGGGGGGGCTGGATAATTCACCCCTCCACTTT
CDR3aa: CASSPGGLDNSPLHF

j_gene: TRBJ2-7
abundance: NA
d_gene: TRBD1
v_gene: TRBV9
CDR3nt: TGTGCCAGCAGCGTCCGGGACAGGGACTCCTACGAGCAGTACTTC
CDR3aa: CASSVRDRDSYEQYF

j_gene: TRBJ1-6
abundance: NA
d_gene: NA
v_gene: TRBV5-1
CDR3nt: TGCGCCAGCAGCTTCCAGGATAATTCACCCCTCCACTTT
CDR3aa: CASSFQDNSPLHF

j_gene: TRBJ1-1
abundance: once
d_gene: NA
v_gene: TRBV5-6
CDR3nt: TGTGCCAGCAGCTTGAGCGGGGGATACACTGAAGCTTTCTTT
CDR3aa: CASSLSGGYTEAFF

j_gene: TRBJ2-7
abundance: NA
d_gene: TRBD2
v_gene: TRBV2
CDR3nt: TGTGCCAGCCGGGGAGCGGGGGCCCTCTCCTACGAGCAGTACTTC
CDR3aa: CASRGAGALSYEQYF

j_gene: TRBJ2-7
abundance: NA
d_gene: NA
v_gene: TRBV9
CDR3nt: TGTGCCAGCAGCCCAAGCGGGCTGACCTCCTACGAGCAGTACTTC
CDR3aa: CASSPSGLTSYEQYF

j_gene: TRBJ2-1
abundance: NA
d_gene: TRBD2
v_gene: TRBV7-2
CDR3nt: TGTGCCAGCAGCCTGACTAGCGCGGAGTTGCATGAGCAGTTCTTC
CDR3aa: CASSLTSAELHEQFF

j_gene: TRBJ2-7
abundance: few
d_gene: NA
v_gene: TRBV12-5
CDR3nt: TGTGCTAGTGCTGACACCTACGACGAGCAGTACTTC
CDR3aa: CASADTYDEQYF

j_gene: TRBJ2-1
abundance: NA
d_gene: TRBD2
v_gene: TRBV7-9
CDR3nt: TGTACCAGCAGCTTAGGGTACGCTAGCGGGGGTTACAATGAGCAGTTCTTC
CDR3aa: CTSSLGYASGGYNEQFF

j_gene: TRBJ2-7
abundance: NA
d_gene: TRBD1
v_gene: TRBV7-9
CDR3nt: TGTGCCAGCAGCGACGACAGGGACCCCTACGAGCAGTACTTC
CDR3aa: CASSDDRDPYEQYF

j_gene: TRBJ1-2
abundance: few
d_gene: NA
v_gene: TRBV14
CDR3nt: TGTGCCAGCAGCGCGGTTAACTACTATGGCTACACCTTC
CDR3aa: CASSAVNYYGYTF

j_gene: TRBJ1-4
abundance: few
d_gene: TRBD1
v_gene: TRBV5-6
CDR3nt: TGTGCCAGCAGCTATGGCAGGGGGCTTGCTAATGAAAAACTGTTTTTT
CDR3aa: CASSYGRGLANEKLFF

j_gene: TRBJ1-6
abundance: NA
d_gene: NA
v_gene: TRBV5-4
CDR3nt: TGTGCCAGCAGCTTTTTCCAAGCTAATTCACCCCTCCACTTT
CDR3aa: CASSFFQANSPLHF

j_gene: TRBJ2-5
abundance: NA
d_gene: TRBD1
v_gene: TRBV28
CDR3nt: TGTGCCAGCAGAAAAACAGGGGGCGCGGTCGAGACCCAGTACTTC
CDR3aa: CASRKTGGAVETQYF

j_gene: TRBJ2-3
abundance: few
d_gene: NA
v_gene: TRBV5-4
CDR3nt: TGTGCCAGCAGCTTGGACTTTACAGATACGCAGTATTTT
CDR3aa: CASSLDFTDTQYF

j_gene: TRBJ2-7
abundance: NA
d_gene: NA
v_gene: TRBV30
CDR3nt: TGTGCCTGGACCGAAGACTCGTTTGGCTACGAGCAGTACTTC
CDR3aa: CAWTEDSFGYEQYF

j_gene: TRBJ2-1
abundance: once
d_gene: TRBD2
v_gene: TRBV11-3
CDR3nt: TGTGCCAGCAGCTTAGATGGCAATAGCGGGTCCTACAATGAGCAGTTCTTC
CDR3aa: CASSLDGNSGSYNEQFF

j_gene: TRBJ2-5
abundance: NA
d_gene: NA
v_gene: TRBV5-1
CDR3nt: TGCGCCAGCAGCGCGGGACCCCAACAAGAGACCCAGTACTTC
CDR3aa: CASSAGPQQETQYF

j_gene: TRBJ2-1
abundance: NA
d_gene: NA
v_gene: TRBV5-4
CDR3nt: TGTGCCAGCAGCCCTGGGTACGGGTACAATGAGCAGTTCTTC
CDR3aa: CASSPGYGYNEQFF

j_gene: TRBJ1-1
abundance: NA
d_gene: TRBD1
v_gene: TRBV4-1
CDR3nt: TGCGCCAGCAGCCCCTCCAGACAGGGACTGAACACTGAAGCTTTCTTT
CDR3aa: CASSPSRQGLNTEAFF

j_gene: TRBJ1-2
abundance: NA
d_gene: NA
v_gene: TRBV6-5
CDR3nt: TGTGCCAGCAGTTACCACAGAGAAAACTATGGCTACACCTTC
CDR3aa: CASSYHRENYGYTF

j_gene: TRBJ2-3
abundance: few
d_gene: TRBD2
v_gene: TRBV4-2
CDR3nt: TGTGCCAGCAGCCAATCACTAGCGGACCCCACCGATACGCAGTATTTT
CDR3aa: CASSQSLADPTDTQYF

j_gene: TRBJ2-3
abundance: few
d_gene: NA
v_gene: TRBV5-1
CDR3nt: TGCGCCAGCAGCTCTAGCACAGATACGCAGTATTTT
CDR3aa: CASSSSTDTQYF

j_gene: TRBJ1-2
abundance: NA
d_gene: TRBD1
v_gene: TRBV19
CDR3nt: TGTGCCAGTAGTATCGAGAACGACAGGGCTCTTAACTATGGCTACACCTTC
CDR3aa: CASSIENDRALNYGYTF

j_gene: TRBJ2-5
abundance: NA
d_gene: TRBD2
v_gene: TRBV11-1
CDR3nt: TGTGCCAGCAGCTTGAGACTAGCGGGGGGCGGCTTGCAAGAGACCCAGTACTTC
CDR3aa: CASSLRLAGGGLQETQYF

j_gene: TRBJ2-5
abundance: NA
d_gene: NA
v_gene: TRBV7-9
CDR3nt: TGTTCCAGCAGTCACCAGGGGGAGACCCAGTACTTC
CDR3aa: CSSSHQGETQYF

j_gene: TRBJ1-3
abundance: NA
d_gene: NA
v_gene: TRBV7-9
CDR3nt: TGTGCCAGCAGCTCCGGTTACGGAAACACCATATATTTT
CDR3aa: CASSSGYGNTIYF

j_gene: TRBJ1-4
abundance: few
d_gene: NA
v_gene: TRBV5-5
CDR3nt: TGTGCCAGCAGTCAACCAGATACGGAAAAACTGTTTTTT
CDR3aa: CASSQPDTEKLFF

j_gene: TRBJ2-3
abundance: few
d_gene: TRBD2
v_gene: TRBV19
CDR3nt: TGTGCCAGTAGTATTCGGGCTACTAGCGACTTTAGCACAGATACGCAGTATTTT
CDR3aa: CASSIRATSDFSTDTQYF

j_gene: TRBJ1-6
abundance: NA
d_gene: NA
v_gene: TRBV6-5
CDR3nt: TGTGCCAGCAGTTCTAAGGGGTTTTGGGGCAATTCACCCCTCCACTTT
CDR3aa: CASSSKGFWGNSPLHF

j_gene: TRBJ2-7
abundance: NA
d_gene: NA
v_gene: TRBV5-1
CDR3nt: TGCGCCAGCAGCTTGGGTGTCGAGGGAGGCGAGCAGTACTTC
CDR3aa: CASSLGVEGGEQYF

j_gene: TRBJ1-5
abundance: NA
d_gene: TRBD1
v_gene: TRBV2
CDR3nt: TGTGCCAGCAGTGATCGGGGACAGGGGATTCAGCCCCAGCATTTT
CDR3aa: CASSDRGQGIQPQHF